This T cell receptor beta chain emerged from a study of T-cell reconstitution after alpha-beta-depleted transplantation in children. Trimming at V came to 2 bases and at J to 2 bases, leaving 1 base not matched to a gene. This CDR3 region has 15 residues. Germline CDR1 GTSNPN, CDR2 SVGIG (reference sequence). A TCRbeta library incorporating unique molecular identifiers was prepared. TCRdb re-called the PCR reads with MiXCR, one entry per CDR3 protein. The sample consists of 600,000 or so distinct CDR3 sequences, around 23% of them appearing once. This clonotype was seen repeatedly, ten times or more. The antigen is not known. Study-level points and caveats: It was newly produced T cells that mostly accounted for T-cell counts and diversity one year after transplant. Two months or so post-transplant, alpha-beta T cells reportedly derived from several hundred expanded graft clones.

The rearrangement uses TRBV30 and TRBJ2-6, with TRBD1 matching over 9 bases. The input for sequencing was PBMCs, mostly from graft donor cells, taken 360 days after TCRalphabeta/CD19-depleted stem cell transplant. The clonotype originates from a boy under two years old who had a stem cell transplant for acute myeloid leukemia, so the T cells may come from the graft donor. CDR3 loop: CAWSTGGAGANVLTF. The CDR3 DNA follows: TGTGCCTGGAGTACAGGGGGCGCTGGGGCCAACGTCCTGACTTTC.